This T cell receptor beta chain was identified during a study of blood T cell repertoires in COVID-19. Background on the study: The cDNA or gDNA used as material had been derived from T cells, B-cell-depleted T cells, or PBMCs.

Measured with immunoSEQ multiplex PCR; TCRdb has only the in-frame clones, and not every one. The table has 250,000 to 300,000 clones, roughly 79% seen once. The CDR3 is 14 amino acids. The germline V and J ends were trimmed by 6 bases and 0 bases, with 12 bases remaining between them. CDR1 SGHTS and CDR2 YDEGEE come from the germline V gene. The TCR was taken from a woman aged 55-70 years with active or convalescent COVID-19. The specimen was peripheral blood. The chain is built from TRBV5-8 and TRBJ1-1; a possible D gene is TRBD1 (6 bases). CDR3 region: CASTLGTLNTEAFF. The CDR3 DNA reads TGTGCCAGCACCCTTGGGACATTGAACACTGAAGCTTTCTTT.